Sequencing of this T cell receptor (beta chain) was carried out in a study of OX40 agonist ivuxolimab in advanced cancers. Study as a whole: Partial responses, seen in three patients, involved one hepatocellular carcinoma and two cutaneous melanomas.

The CDR3 has 15 residues. Trimming pared 0 bases from V and 0 bases from J, leaving 7 bases between. The germline V gene has CDR1 SGDLS and CDR2 YYNGEE. TCRdb's copy holds only in-frame clones and misses some; the assay was immunoSEQ multiplex PCR. This table has 45,000 to 55,000 clones, 84% appearing once. Sequencing was performed on CD4+ or CD8+ T cells sorted from blood, taken in a trial of the OX40 agonist ivuxolimab. The receptor was isolated from an adult with an advanced solid tumor such as melanoma, head and neck, liver or kidney cancer. This chain joins TRBV9 and TRBJ2-1; D is uncertain. The chain's CDR3 is CASSVEPSSYNEQFF. The CDR3 DNA follows: TGTGCCAGCAGCGTAGAACCCAGCTCCTACAATGAGCAGTTCTTC. The variable domain in full, with the rest retrieved from reference TRBV9 and TRBJ2-1, is DSGVTQTPKHLITATGQRVTLRCSPRSGDLSVYWYQQSLDQGLQFLIQYYNGEERAKGNILERFSAQQFPDLHSELNLSSLELGDSALYFCASSVEPSSYNEQFFGPGTRLTVL.